Below, one T cell receptor (beta chain) is given with its context. Profiled with immunoSEQ multiplex PCR; TCRdb holds only in-frame clones, not every one. In the table there are some 1,900,000 clones, about 95% of which are singletons. The CDR3 consists of 15 residues. The V segment lost 2 bases and the J segment 10 bases; nucleotides outside the gene matches: 7. In germline, CDR1 is SGDLS, CDR2 YYNGEE. CD45RO negativity and positive selection for CCR7 defined naive CD8 cells, a population that excluded terminally differentiated effector memory CD45RA+ cells. The sample is drawn from a study of shared clonotypes between healthy human individuals.

The TCR comes from a man aged 18 to 30 in good health. The chain combines TRBV9 with TRBJ1-6; TRBD1 aligns across 9 bases. The sequenced sample consisted of naive CD8+ T cells sorted from blood. The CDR3 loop reads CASSVAGTGHSPLHF. The DNA of the CDR3 is TGTGCCAGCAGCGTTGCCGGGACAGGGCACTCACCCCTCCACTTT.